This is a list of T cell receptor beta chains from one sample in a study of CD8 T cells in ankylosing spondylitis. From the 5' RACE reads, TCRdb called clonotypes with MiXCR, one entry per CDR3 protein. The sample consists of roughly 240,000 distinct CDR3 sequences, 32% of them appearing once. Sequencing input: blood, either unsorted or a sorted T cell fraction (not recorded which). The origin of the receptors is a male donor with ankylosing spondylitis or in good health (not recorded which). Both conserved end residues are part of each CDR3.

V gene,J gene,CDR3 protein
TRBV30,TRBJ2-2,CAWVGTGWLSGELFF
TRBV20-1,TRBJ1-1,CSARGTGGMNTEAFF
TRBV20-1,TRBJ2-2,CSARAGVWDTPDTGELFF
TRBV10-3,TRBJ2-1,CAISDPTSYNEQFF
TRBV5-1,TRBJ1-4,CASRKTGWGTNEKLFF
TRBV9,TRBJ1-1,CASSDLKKNTEAFF
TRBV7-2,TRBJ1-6,CASSLDPNSPLHF
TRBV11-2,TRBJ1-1,CASSNRGLTEAFF
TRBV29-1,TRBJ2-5,CSVVPGQLSKGDF
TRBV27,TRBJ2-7,CASSWDRGTYEQYF
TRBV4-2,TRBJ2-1,CASSQDLRVNEQFF
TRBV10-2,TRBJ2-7,CASKTGLSSYEQYF
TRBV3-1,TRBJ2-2,CASSQGGPTNTGELFF
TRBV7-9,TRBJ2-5,CASSLGWWETQYF
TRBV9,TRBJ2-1,CASSVSSGLNEQFF
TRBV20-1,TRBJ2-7,CSASTGRAEYEQYF
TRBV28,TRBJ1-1,CASSLGRGGIDTEAFF
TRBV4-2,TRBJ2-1,CASSQERGDYNEQFF
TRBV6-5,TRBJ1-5,CASINLGKTNDQPQHF
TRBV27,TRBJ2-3,CASSSPRSDTQYF
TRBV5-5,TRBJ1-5,CASSASSGQPQHF
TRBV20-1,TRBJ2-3,CSAPTSGGAYTDTQYF
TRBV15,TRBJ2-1,CATSIAGGGEQFF
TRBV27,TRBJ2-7,CASSLLGPPGYEQYF
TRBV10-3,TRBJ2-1,CATQPRLNSNEQFF
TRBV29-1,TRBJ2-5,CSVEEGRTGRETQYF
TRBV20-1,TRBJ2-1,CSARDPFSGELGGSFF
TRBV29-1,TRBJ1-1,CSVEDRGYSTEAFF
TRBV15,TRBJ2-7,CAPEGGREKDYEQYF
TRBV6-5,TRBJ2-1,CASSYGHGQFF
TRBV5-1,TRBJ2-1,CASSLLPIIEQFF
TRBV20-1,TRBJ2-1,CSARFLHGEQFF
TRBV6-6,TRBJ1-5,CASSYRSNQPQHF
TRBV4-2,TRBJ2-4,CASSQDGRTKNIQYF
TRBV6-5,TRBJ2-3,CASSYPQSARDTQYF
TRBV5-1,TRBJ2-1,CASSKTGLVSRYNEQFF
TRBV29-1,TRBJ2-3,CSVEGVGTATHSTDTQYF
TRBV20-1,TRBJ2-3,CSASMAGSSTDTQYF
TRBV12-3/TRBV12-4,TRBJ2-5,CASSSGTGGQETQYF
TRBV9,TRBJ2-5,CASSGGGRPVRGETQYF
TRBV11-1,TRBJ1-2,CASSLTGTGFLANYGYTF
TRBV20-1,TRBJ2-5,CSARGQGGETQYF
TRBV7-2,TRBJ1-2,CASSPAGVPKNYGYTF
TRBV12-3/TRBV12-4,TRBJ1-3,CASSLSASGNTIYF
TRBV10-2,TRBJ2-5,CASSDRLAGDQETQYF
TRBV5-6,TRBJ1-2,CASSPRPAPNYGYTF
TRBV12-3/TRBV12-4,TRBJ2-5,CASSLGETQYF
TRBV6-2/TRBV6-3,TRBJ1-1,CASTQAGAPTEAFF
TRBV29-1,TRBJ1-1,CSVHGQGAEAFF
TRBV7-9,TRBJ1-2,CASSPTDTTGGNSERTF
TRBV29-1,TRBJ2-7,CSVGGRQHYEQYF
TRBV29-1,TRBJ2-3,CSVINDRASTDTQYF
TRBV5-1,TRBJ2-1,CASSKPGTGPYNEQFF
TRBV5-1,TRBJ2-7,CASSLEGWSYEQYF